The subject of this entry is one T cell receptor beta chain. Germline and junction disagree at one end, which may indicate a read error. This sample was included in a study of tumor-infiltrating lymphocytes in primary liver carcinoma. Per the germline V gene, CDR1 is SGHVS and CDR2 is FQNEAQ. This CDR3 has 17 residues. Constant-region priming of 500 ng total RNA yielded TCR beta cDNA. Generation of the TCR beta libraries relied on three nested multiplex PCR rounds using slightly modified ARM-PCR. Both of the initial two PCR rounds ran for about 11 cycles and employed TRBV1-TRBV30 forward primers alongside a C-beta reverse primer. TCRdb re-called the multiplex PCR reads with MiXCR, one entry per CDR3 protein. The data show 50,000 to 65,000 distinct CDR3 sequences, about 65% seen once. The source material, about 17-31 mg of unsorted bulk tissue, was used to co-extract RNA and DNA.

This clonotype was obtained from a man aged 35 to 55 with primary liver carcinoma and hepatitis B virus infection. This chain joins TRBV7-8 and TRBJ2-1; possibly TRBD1 for D (6 bases). Sequencing was performed on liver tumor tissue from sampling region 4. Regarding subset: tumor region T4, right-lateral pole. The CDR3 here is CASSFGQMALRHNERFF. CDR3 DNA sequence: TGTGCCAGCAGCTTCGGACAGATGGCCCTGAGACACAATGAGCGGTTCTTC.